The 10 T cell receptor beta chains listed next were all sequenced from one sample in a study of T cell changes during pregnancy in multiple sclerosis (dated by TCRdb to about 2019). Receptor libraries were prepared by the immunoSEQ multiplex PCR assay. Entries here come from immuneACCESS through TCRdb and include only in-frame sequences with V and J called. Some clones fail to appear in such tables; in the studies checked, an unresolved V gene covers under half of the shortfall, and the cause of the remainder is unknown. The sample records about 36,000 clones, more than 70% of which are singletons. The ten largest clones capture over 0.5% of the sample. The starting material was CD4+ T cells from peripheral blood mononuclear cells, obtained in the first trimester of pregnancy. Source of these receptors: a female donor with multiple sclerosis, enrolled in a pregnancy study.

J is TRBJ2-2 and V is TRBV7-3; 10 nucleotides line up with TRBD2. The germline CDR1 and CDR2 sequences are SGHTA and FQGTGA. Trimming took 2 bases from V and 6 from J; bases not matched to a gene: 3. The CDR3 contains 15 residues. In nucleotides, the CDR3 is TGTGCCAGCAGCTTAGAGCGGGGGGGCCCCGGGGAGCTGTTTTTT. Its translation is CASSLERGGPGELFF.

The chain employs TRBV28 and TRBJ1-2; unclear D gene. The length of the CDR3 is 15 residues. Looked up from germline, CDR1 is MDHEN and CDR2 is SYDVKM. Trimming took 2 bases from V and 2 from J, leaving 12 bases between them. CDR3 sequence (DNA): TGTGCCAGCAGTTTAGGTCCCTCAGAAAACTATGGCTACACCTTC. It encodes CASSLGPSENYGYTF.

The rearrangement uses TRBV19 and TRBJ1-2, with 7 bases matching TRBD1. Germline CDR1 LNHDA, CDR2 SQIVND (reference sequence). The CDR3 extends over 15 amino acids. Trimming removed 4 bases from V and 3 bases from J; junction bases left unmatched: 8. Written as DNA, the CDR3 is TGTGCCAGTAGTACCCGACAGGGCGCCCACTATGGCTACACCTTC. Translation gives CASSTRQGAHYGYTF.

In this sample, this clone turned up once. V gene TRBV28 combines with J gene TRBJ1-4; possible D gene TRBD1, 6 bases. With 4 bases removed from V and 8 bases from J, the gap between germline ends came to 8 bases. CDR1 is MDHEN, CDR2 SYDVKM, per germline. The CDR3 runs 12 residues. The CDR3 reads CASSSDREKLFF. Here the CDR3 DNA reads TGTGCCAGCAGTTCCGACAGGGAAAAACTGTTTTTT.

The CDR3 bases are TGCAGCGCTTGGACACTTAGTAACTATGGCTACACCTTC. It specifies CSAWTLSNYGYTF. The chain is built from TRBV29-1 and TRBJ1-2; TRBD1 might be the D (5 bases). This CDR3 region has 13 residues. Trimming took 7 bases from V and 1 from J, leaving 13 bases between them. CDR1 and CDR2 from the germline V gene are SQVTM and ANQGSEA.

This sequence joins TRBV7-2 and TRBJ1-2, with D perhaps TRBD1 (5 bases). The germline gives CDR1 SGHTA, CDR2 FQGNSA. Trimming removed 1 base at V and 4 bases at J, with 19 bases between. The CDR3 loop spans 17 amino acids. The CDR3 loop is CASSLGAGPGFGYGYTF. CDR3 bases: TGTGCCAGCAGCTTAGGTGCGGGGCCAGGGTTTGGCTATGGCTACACCTTC.

The V and J genes are TRBV19 and TRBJ2-7, with D perhaps matching TRBD1 (6 bases). This CDR3 contains 14 residues. Germline CDR1 reads LNHDA; CDR2 reads SQIVND (reference sequence). V lost 2 bases, J lost 1 base, and 9 bases lay in between. The CDR3 spells CASSIRGRSYEQYF. In DNA form, the CDR3 reads TGTGCCAGTAGTATAAGGGGGAGATCCTACGAGCAGTACTTC. Full variable domain (missing parts from reference TRBV19 and TRBJ2-7): DGGITQSPKYLFRKEGQNVTLSCEQNLNHDAMYWYRQDPGQGLRLIYYSQIVNDFQKGDIAEGYSVSREKKESFPLTVTSAQKNPTAFYLCASSIRGRSYEQYFGPGTRLTVT.

The chain uses TRBV5-1 and TRBJ1-5, with D possibly TRBD1 on 6 matching bases. The germline CDR1 and CDR2 sequences are SGHRS and YFSETQ. The CDR3 is 15 amino acids. V gave up 4 bases and J gave up 7 bases, with 18 bases separating them. CDR3 amino acids: CASSPSTGSGQPQHF. The CDR3 DNA is TGCGCCAGCAGCCCGTCGACAGGATCAGGCCAGCCCCAGCATTTT.

This rearrangement joins TRBV7-9 to TRBJ2-1, with 9 bases lining up with TRBD1. Germline V gives CDR1 SEHNR, CDR2 FQNEAQ (reference sequence). The J segment lost 6 bases and the V segment lost 2 bases, leaving 8 bases of the junction unmatched. The CDR3 is made up of 16 amino acids. CDR3 residues: CASSLLVGTGSNEQFF. The CDR3 DNA reads TGTGCCAGCAGCTTACTTGTTGGGACAGGGTCCAATGAGCAGTTCTTC.

This rearrangement joins TRBV7-2 to TRBJ2-3; the match to TRBD2 covers 8 bases. Germline V CDR1 and CDR2: SGHTA, FQGNSA. After removal of 1 base from V and 1 base from J, the junction contained 7 bases not matched to a gene. The CDR3 contains 17 residues. Written as DNA, the CDR3 is TGTGCCAGCAGCTTAGAGAACCGGGGGGGACGCACAGATACGCAGTATTTT. Translated: CASSLENRGGRTDTQYF.